Below, one T cell receptor (beta chain) is given with its context. This entry is derived from a study of identical twins. TCRdb passed the 5' RACE reads through MiXCR, listing each CDR3 protein once. The table records around 670,000 distinct CDR3 sequences, around 6% of them present only once. The CDR3 loop spans 16 amino acids. Germline-derived CDR1 and CDR2 are SNHLY and FYNNEI. V dropped 7 bases and J dropped 4; count of bases not matched to a gene: 5. Material: naive T cells sorted from blood. V usage is TRBV2 and J usage is TRBJ2-2; 14 nucleotides agree with TRBD2. This sequence was found in a man aged 18-30 years in good health. CDR3 sequence (DNA): TGTGCCAGCATGGGACTAGCGGGAGTTTTCACCGGGGAGCTGTTTTTT. This codes for CASMGLAGVFTGELFF.